Following are 9 T cell receptor beta chains from one sample sequenced in a study of blood T cell repertoires in COVID-19. The repertoire was sequenced with immunoSEQ multiplex PCR; TCRdb's copy has only in-frame clones and lacks some. This table holds fewer than 150,000 clones, roughly 80% found once. The sample taken for sequencing was peripheral blood. The receptors shown here come from a man between 45 and 60 years old with acute or convalescent COVID-19.

The CDR3 DNA sequence: TGCGCCAGCAGCCCGGAGAGGCCACCGTACCGTATGAACACTGAAGCTTTCTTT. Translation: CASSPERPPYRMNTEAFF. The rearrangement uses TRBV5-1 and TRBJ1-1; D unclear. This CDR3 has 18 amino acids. Germline V lookup: CDR1 SGHRS, CDR2 YFSETQ. The V end was cut by 4 bases, the J end by 0 bases, with 22 bases between.

The chain is built from TRBV19 and TRBJ2-3; a possible D gene is TRBD1 (6 bases). V lost 1 base, J lost 7 bases, and 15 bases lay in between. The germline V gene has CDR1 LNHDA and CDR2 SQIVND (reference sequence). The CDR3 length is 15 residues. The CDR3 DNA reads as TGTGCCAGTAGTATAGGGGTTTCGGACAGTAATACGCAGTATTTT. It is translated as CASSIGVSDSNTQYF.

The chain joins TRBV7-2 to TRBJ1-2, with D possibly being TRBD1 (5 bases). Trimming left V 7 bases short and J 8 bases short, with 29 bases between. The CDR3 length is 17 residues. CDR1 and CDR2 (germline): SGHTA, FQGNSA. As DNA, the CDR3 is TGTGCCAGCACCTCTACCTACGAGCGCGTTTCTGACAGCGGCTACACCTTC. This encodes CASTSTYERVSDSGYTF.

The gene calls are TRBV2 and TRBJ2-5; possible D gene TRBD1, 6 bases. Germline CDR1 SNHLY, CDR2 FYNNEI. The CDR3 length is 13 residues. The V and J ends lost 4 bases and 3 bases respectively, with 9 bases between them. CDR3 amino acids: CASSGQAEETQYF. For the CDR3, the DNA is TGTGCCAGCAGTGGACAGGCGGAAGAGACCCAGTACTTC.

The chain couples TRBV29-1 to TRBJ2-5, with D perhaps matching TRBD2 (5 bases). Germline CDR1 reads SQVTM; CDR2 reads ANQGSEA. Deletions cut 8 bases from V and 8 bases from J, with 18 bases between. The CDR3 runs to 12 residues. CDR3 in DNA: TGCAGCCCCATCAGGACTTCGGCAACCCAGTACTTC. Amino acid sequence: CSPIRTSATQYF.

V gene TRBV5-1 combines with J gene TRBJ1-3; D unclear. Trimming took off 4 bases at V and 0 bases at J, with 17 bases between the two ends. Per the germline V gene, CDR1 is SGHRS and CDR2 is YFSETQ. The CDR3 is 17 amino acids. CDR3 protein: CASSEGVSGYSGNTIYF. CDR3 sequence (DNA): TGCGCCAGCAGCGAGGGAGTGTCAGGTTACTCTGGAAACACCATATATTTT.

This clone was seen a few times. V is TRBV6-2 or TRBV6-3 and J is TRBJ2-7; TRBD2 might be the D (6 bases). Trimming removed 0 bases at V and 6 bases at J, with 18 bases between. CDR3 size: 16 residues. CDR1 is MNHEY and CDR2 is SVGEGT in the germline V gene. CDR3 DNA: TGTGCCAGCAGTTACTCACTTCGGGACTTACCCGGCGAGCAGTACTTC. Amino acids: CASSYSLRDLPGEQYF.

Details on this clone: The identical CDR3 is also encoded by other nucleotide sequences in the sample. This chain uses TRBV9 with TRBJ2-5, with 8 bases lining up with TRBD1. The CDR3 runs 15 residues. V lost 4 bases to trimming and J lost 1 base; unmatched junction nucleotides: 6. CDR1 and CDR2 from the germline V gene are SGDLS and YYNGEE. The CDR3 nucleotides are TGTGCCAGCAGCTCCTTAGGACAGGGCCAAGAGACCCAGTACTTC. Translated: CASSSLGQGQETQYF. Full variable domain (rest looked up from reference TRBV9 and TRBJ2-5): DSGVTQTPKHLITATGQRVTLRCSPRSGDLSVYWYQQSLDQGLQFLIQYYNGEERAKGNILERFSAQQFPDLHSELNLSSLELGDSALYFCASSSLGQGQETQYFGPGTRLLVL.

Here the CDR3 DNA reads TGCAGTGCTAGTCTTCTAGCGGGAGAGTTGATATACAATGAGCAGTTCTTC. Translating gives CSASLLAGELIYNEQFF. The chain joins TRBV20-1 to TRBJ2-1, with 10 bases matching TRBD2. The germline V gene has CDR1 DFQATT and CDR2 SNEGSKA (reference sequence). The length of the CDR3 is 17 residues. V was pared by 3 bases and J by 4 bases, with 12 bases of the junction left unmatched.